This T cell receptor (beta chain) was identified in a study of T cell repertoires in cytomegalovirus infection. The overall study: Public TCR beta signatures provided an indication of both CMV infection and a matching HLA type.

TCRdb independently ran MiXCR on the reads; one entry per CDR3 protein. The sample yields 200,000 to 300,000 distinct CDR3 sequences, 9% to 15% seen once. This clonotype was detected ten times or more. Source material: PBMCs. The origin of this receptor is a human donor in good health (CMV status not recorded). Some clones in this sample may be carry-over from other donors' samples.

DNA for the CDR3: TGTGCCAGTACCGCGGACAGGGGAATCACAGATACGCAGTATTTT. Its translation is CASTADRGITDTQYF. This rearrangement joins TRBV19 to TRBJ2-3; the match to TRBD1 covers 9 bases. There are 15 residues in the CDR3. CDR1 and CDR2 from the germline V gene are LNHDA and SQIVND (reference sequence). After removal of 7 bases from V and 2 bases from J, the junction contained 7 bases not matched to a gene.